These 19 T cell receptor beta chains were all obtained from the same sample, sequenced in a study of molecular identifiers for immune sequencing clone quantification. TCRdb processed the PCR reads anew with MiXCR; each CDR3 protein has one entry. The data show tens of thousands of distinct CDR3 sequences, about 19% seen once. The specimen was naive CD8+ T cells from blood, with Jurkat cell RNA spiked in. This sample's subset: FACS-sorted CD8+CD4-CCR7+CD45RA+ naive T cells. These receptors were obtained from a human donor in good health. Some libraries in this study had Jurkat cell RNA spiked in.

The V call is TRBV27, the J call TRBJ2-5; 7 bases are shared with TRBD1. This CDR3 region has 16 residues. Trimming cost V 4 bases and J 9 bases; bases outside gene matches: 17. Germline CDR1 and CDR2: MNHEY and SMNVEV (reference sequence). In DNA, the CDR3 is TGTGCCAGCAGTTCCGACCCGGACAGGCTTAAGGAGGCCCAGTACTTC. Amino acids: CASSSDPDRLKEAQYF.

The sample holds many counts of this clonotype. The V gene is TRBV20-1, the J gene TRBJ1-1; maybe TRBD1 (6 bases). Trimming pared 5 bases from V and 10 bases from J, leaving 14 bases between. The CDR3 is made up of 11 amino acids. Germline V gene sequence: CDR1 DFQATT, CDR2 SNEGSKA (reference sequence). The CDR3: CSAPGDLGAFF. The CDR3 coding sequence is TGCAGTGCTCCAGGGGACCTCGGAGCTTTCTTT.

This clonotype was seen many times. This rearrangement joins TRBV4-3 to TRBJ2-7; TRBD1 matches at 10 bases. After removal of 3 bases from V and 2 bases from J, the junction contained 4 bases not matched to a gene. CDR1 and CDR2 from the germline V gene are LGHNA and YSLEER. The CDR3 has 15 residues. The DNA for the CDR3 is TGCGCCAGCAGCCACTCTGGACAGGGGGCCTACGAGCAGTACTTC. Protein sequence: CASSHSGQGAYEQYF.

There are many counts of this clonotype. The CDR3 sequence: CASSSGTGVSYEQYF. In nucleotides, the CDR3 is TGTGCCAGCAGCTCCGGGACAGGGGTTAGCTACGAGCAGTACTTC. V is TRBV7-6 and J is TRBJ2-7, with 10 bases that match TRBD1. Germline V gives CDR1 SGHVS, CDR2 FNYEAQ. This CDR3 is 15 amino acids long. V shed 4 bases, J shed 3 bases, and the junction held 6 bases outside the gene matches. The whole variable domain, remainder taken from reference TRBV7-6 and TRBJ2-7, is GAGVSQSPRYKVTKRGQDVALRCDPISGHVSLYWYRQALGQGPEFLTYFNYEAQQDKSGLPNDRFSAERPEGSISTLTIQRTEQRDSAMYRCASSSGTGVSYEQYFGPGTRLTVT.

This clonotype was detected once. This may be a read error, as it is one base from a much larger clone. This rearrangement joins TRBV27 to TRBJ2-7; the D is unclear. Germline loops: CDR1 MNHEY, CDR2 SMNVEV (reference sequence). This CDR3 spans 12 amino acids. CDR3 DNA: TGTGCCAGCAGTTCCCTCTCCAACGAGCAGTACTTC. It yields the protein CASSSLSNEQYF.

This clonotype was recorded at least ten times. This rearrangement joins TRBV30 to TRBJ2-7; D is undetermined. The CDR3 runs to 11 residues. The germline V and J ends were trimmed by 6 bases and 3 bases, with 9 bases remaining between them. Germline CDR1 GTSNPN, CDR2 SVGIG (reference sequence). The CDR3 here is CACSGIYEQYF. In nucleotides, the CDR3 is TGTGCCTGTTCGGGTATCTACGAGCAGTACTTC.

This clonotype has a count of ten or more. The chain combines TRBV7-6 with TRBJ2-2; no clear D. V was pared by 1 base and J by 6 bases, with 6 bases between. Germline V lookup: CDR1 SGHVS, CDR2 FNYEAQ. The CDR3 sequence is 13 residues long. CDR3 in DNA: TGTGCCAGCAGCTTAGTTGTGTCCGGGGAGCTGTTTTTT. It encodes CASSLVVSGELFF.

The table lists this clonotype with many counts. The CDR3 nucleotides read TGCAGCGTTGAAGGCGACTCTGGGGCCAACGTCCTGACTTTC. It encodes CSVEGDSGANVLTF. The chain recombines TRBV29-1 with TRBJ2-6; D remains unclear. Germline CDR1 SQVTM, CDR2 ANQGSEA. Trimming shortened V by 1 base and J by 0 bases, and 4 bases separated the two germline ends. The length of the CDR3 is 14 residues. The full variable domain, in which reference TRBV29-1 and TRBJ2-6 provide the parts outside the CDR3, is SAVISQKPSRDICQRGTSLTIQCQVDSQVTMMFWYRQQPGQSLTLIATANQGSEATYESGFVIDKFPISRPNLTFSTLTVSNMSPEDSSIYLCSVEGDSGANVLTFGAGSRLTVL.

At least ten counts were recorded for this clonotype. V is TRBV7-9 and J is TRBJ1-1; TRBD1 matches 7 bases. The V segment lost 1 base and the J segment 5 bases; nucleotides outside the gene matches: 4. The CDR3 consists of 14 residues. Germline values: CDR1 SEHNR, CDR2 FQNEAQ (reference sequence). CDR3 amino acids: CASSLGQGETEAFF. CDR3 DNA: TGTGCCAGCAGCTTAGGGCAGGGGGAAACTGAAGCTTTCTTT.

Many counts were recorded for this clonotype. The chain has TRBV6-2 or TRBV6-3 and TRBJ2-2; tentatively, D is TRBD1 (6 bases). In germline, CDR1 is MNHEY, CDR2 SVGEGT. With 6 bases removed from V and 10 bases from J, the gap between germline ends came to 15 bases. The CDR3 runs to 13 residues. The CDR3 loop is CASRPGHLAELFF. The CDR3 DNA reads as TGTGCCAGCAGGCCGGGACATTTGGCGGAGCTGTTTTTT.

This clonotype was detected many times. The J gene is TRBJ2-7, the V gene TRBV6-6; no clear D. CDR3 length: 13 amino acids. V was trimmed by 0 bases and J by 3 bases, leaving 6 bases between them. The germline CDR1 and CDR2 sequences are MNHNY and SVGAGI (reference sequence). The CDR3 protein is CASSYSPDYEQYF. In nucleotides, the CDR3 is TGTGCCAGCAGTTACTCTCCAGACTACGAGCAGTACTTC.

The V call is TRBV7-9, the J call TRBJ2-1; tentatively, D is TRBD2 (6 bases). The V end was cut by 3 bases, the J end by 9 bases, with 12 bases between. Germline V CDR1 and CDR2: SEHNR, FQNEAQ (reference sequence). There are 13 residues in the CDR3. The CDR3 is CASSFGGLAEQFF. In DNA form, the CDR3 reads TGTGCCAGCAGCTTCGGGGGTTTAGCTGAGCAGTTCTTC.

This clonotype was counted a single time. With a much larger clone just one base away, this may be a read error. The CDR3 end shows no conserved phenylalanine or tryptophan, and so a read error is likely. This chain joins TRBV3-1 and TRBJ2-7, with 9 bases aligning to TRBD2. Per germline, CDR1 LGHDT and CDR2 YNNKEL (reference sequence). There are 16 residues in the CDR3. Trimming took 0 bases from V and 4 from J; bases not matched to a gene: 7. CDR3 in amino acids: CASSQERRGGAYEQYL. As DNA, the CDR3 is TGTGCCAGCAGCCAAGAAAGGCGCGGGGGGGCTTACGAGCAGTACCTC.

This clonotype was counted ten times or more. The rearrangement joins TRBV7-9 to TRBJ2-3, with D maybe TRBD1 (6 bases). Germline V lookup: CDR1 SEHNR, CDR2 FQNEAQ (reference sequence). V lost 5 bases and J 4 bases, leaving 13 bases between the germline ends. The CDR3 contains 14 residues. CDR3 DNA sequence: TGTGCCAGCAGCCTGGGACCAGGGGCAGATACGCAGTATTTT. This translates into CASSLGPGADTQYF.

This clonotype was detected ten times or more. The chain couples TRBV4-3 to TRBJ1-1, with TRBD1 as a possible D gene (5 bases). The CDR3 covers 16 residues. V gave up 1 base and J gave up 7 bases, with 19 bases separating them. Germline CDR1 reads LGHNA; CDR2 reads YSLEER. CDR3 DNA sequence: TGCGCCAGCAGCCAAGGATGGTCCGCTGTGGGGGTTGAAGCTTTCTTT. Translated, it gives CASSQGWSAVGVEAFF.

This clonotype came up many times. This chain links TRBV20-1 with TRBJ1-4; D is uncertain. From germline, CDR1 is DFQATT and CDR2 SNEGSKA (reference sequence). Trimming shortened V by 2 bases and J by 8 bases, and 15 bases separated the two germline ends. There are 14 residues in the CDR3. Here the CDR3 reads CSARKDREGEKLFF. In nucleotides, the CDR3 is TGCAGTGCTAGAAAGGACCGCGAGGGAGAAAAACTGTTTTTT.

There are many counts of this clonotype. The CDR3 DNA reads as TGTGCCAGCAGCCCGGGACTTTTCGAGACCCAGTACTTC. Protein product: CASSPGLFETQYF. The chain carries TRBV7-6 and TRBJ2-5, with D perhaps TRBD2 (6 bases). From germline, CDR1 is SGHVS and CDR2 FNYEAQ. Trimming removed 5 bases at V and 5 bases at J, with 12 bases between. CDR3 size: 13 residues. Full variable domain (outside the CDR3, taken from reference TRBV7-6 and TRBJ2-5): GAGVSQSPRYKVTKRGQDVALRCDPISGHVSLYWYRQALGQGPEFLTYFNYEAQQDKSGLPNDRFSAERPEGSISTLTIQRTEQRDSAMYRCASSPGLFETQYFGPGTRLLVL.

As for this clonotype: This may come from a read error, since a much larger clone is one base off. No conserved phenylalanine or tryptophan is present at the end of the CDR3, so a read error is the likely explanation. J is TRBJ2-7 and V is TRBV4-1; TRBD1 aligns across 9 bases. Germline assignment: CDR1 MGHRA and CDR2 YSYEKL. The V gene end was trimmed by 1 base and the J gene end by 3 bases; junction bases not matched to a gene: 7. The CDR3 runs to 16 residues. Here the CDR3 DNA reads TGCGCCAGCAGCCAAGTAGGTGTGACAGGGGGCTACGAGCAGTACCTC. Translation: CASSQVGVTGGYEQYL.

This clonotype was counted ten times or more. One end of the junction is discordant with germline, which a read error may explain. The chain recombines TRBV7-7 with TRBJ2-1; the match to TRBD2 covers 12 bases. CDR1 SSHAT and CDR2 FNYEAQ come from the germline V gene (reference sequence). The CDR3 is 15 residues long. The CDR3 loop reads CASSLTSGRTNEQFF. DNA for the CDR3: TGTGCTAGCAGCCTGACTAGCGGGAGAACAAATGAGCAGTTCTTC.